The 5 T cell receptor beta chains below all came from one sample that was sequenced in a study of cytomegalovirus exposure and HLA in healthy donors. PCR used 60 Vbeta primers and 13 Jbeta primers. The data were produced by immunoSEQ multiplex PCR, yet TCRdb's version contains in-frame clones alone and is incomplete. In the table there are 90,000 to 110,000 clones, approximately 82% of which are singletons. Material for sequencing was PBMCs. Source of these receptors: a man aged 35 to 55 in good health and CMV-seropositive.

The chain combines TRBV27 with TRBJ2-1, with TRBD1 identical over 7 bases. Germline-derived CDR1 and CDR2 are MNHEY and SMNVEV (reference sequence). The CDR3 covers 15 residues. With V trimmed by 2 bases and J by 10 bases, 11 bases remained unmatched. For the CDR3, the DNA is TGTGCCAGCAGTTTACCCCAACAGGGGTCATACGAGCAGTTCTTC. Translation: CASSLPQQGSYEQFF.

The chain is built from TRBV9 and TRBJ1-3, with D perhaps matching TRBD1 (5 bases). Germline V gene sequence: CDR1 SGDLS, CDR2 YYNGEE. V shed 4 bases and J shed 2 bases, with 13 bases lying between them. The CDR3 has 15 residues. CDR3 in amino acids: CASSPPGGAGNTIYF. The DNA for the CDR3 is TGTGCCAGCAGCCCACCCGGGGGAGCTGGAAACACCATATATTTT. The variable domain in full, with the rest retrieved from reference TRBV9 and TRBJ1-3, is DSGVTQTPKHLITATGQRVTLRCSPRSGDLSVYWYQQSLDQGLQFLIQYYNGEERAKGNILERFSAQQFPDLHSELNLSSLELGDSALYFCASSPPGGAGNTIYFGEGSWLTVV.

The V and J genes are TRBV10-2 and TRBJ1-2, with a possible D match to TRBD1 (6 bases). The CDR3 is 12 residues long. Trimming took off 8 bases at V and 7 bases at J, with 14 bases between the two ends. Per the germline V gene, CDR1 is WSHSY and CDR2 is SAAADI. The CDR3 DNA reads TGCGCCAGCCTCAGGGGAGTGGGTGGCTACACCTTC. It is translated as CASLRGVGGYTF.

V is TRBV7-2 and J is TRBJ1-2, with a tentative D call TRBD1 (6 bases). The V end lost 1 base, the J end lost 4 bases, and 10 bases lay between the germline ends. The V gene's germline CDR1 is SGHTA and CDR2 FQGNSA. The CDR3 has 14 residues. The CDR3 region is CASSLDTGTYGYTF. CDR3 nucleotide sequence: TGTGCCAGCAGCTTAGATACAGGGACCTATGGCTACACCTTC.

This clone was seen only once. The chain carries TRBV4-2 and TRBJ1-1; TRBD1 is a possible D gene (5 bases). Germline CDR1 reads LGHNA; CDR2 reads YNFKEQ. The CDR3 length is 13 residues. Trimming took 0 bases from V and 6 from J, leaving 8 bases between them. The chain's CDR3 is CASSQDLGAEAFF. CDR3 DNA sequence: TGTGCCAGCAGCCAAGACTTAGGGGCTGAAGCTTTCTTT.